Reported below is one T cell receptor (beta chain). TCRdb's copy holds only in-frame clones and misses some; the assay was immunoSEQ multiplex PCR. The sample yields about 55,000 clones, 88% seen once. The data derive from a study of control samples from healthy donors and cancer patients. This CDR3 has 14 residues. Trimming cost V 0 bases and J 7 bases, with 7 bases left between them. Germline V CDR1 and CDR2: LGHNA, YSLEER. This chain links TRBV4-3 with TRBJ1-6; D not certain. The TCR was taken from a man between 45 and 60 years old in good health. What was sequenced was blood. The CDR3 protein is CASSQDHGNSPLHF. CDR3 nucleotides: TGCGCCAGCAGCCAAGATCATGGGAATTCACCCCTCCACTTT.